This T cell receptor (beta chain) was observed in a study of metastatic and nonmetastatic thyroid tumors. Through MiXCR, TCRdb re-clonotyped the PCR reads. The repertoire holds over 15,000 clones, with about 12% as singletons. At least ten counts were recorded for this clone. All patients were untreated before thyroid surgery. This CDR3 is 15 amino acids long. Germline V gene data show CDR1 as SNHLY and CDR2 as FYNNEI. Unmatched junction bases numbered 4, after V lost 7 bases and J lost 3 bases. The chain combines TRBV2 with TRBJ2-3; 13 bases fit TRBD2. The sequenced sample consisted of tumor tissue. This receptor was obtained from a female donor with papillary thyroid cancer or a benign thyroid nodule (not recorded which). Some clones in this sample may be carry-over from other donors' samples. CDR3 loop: CASTGLAGVTDTQYF. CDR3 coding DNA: TGTGCCAGCACTGGACTAGCGGGAGTGACAGATACGCAGTATTTT. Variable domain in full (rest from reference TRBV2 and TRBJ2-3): EPEVTQTPSHQVTQMGQEVILRCVPISNHLYFYWYRQILGQKVEFLVSFYNNEISEKSEIFDDQFSVERPDGSNFTLKIRSTKLEDSAMYFCASTGLAGVTDTQYFGPGTRLTVL.